Below are 25 T cell receptor beta chains sequenced from a single sample in a study of OX40 agonist ivuxolimab in advanced cancers. Sequenced by immunoSEQ multiplex PCR; TCRdb stores in-frame clones only, minus some. The profile shows 80,000 or so clones, 86% of them singletons. Sequenced here: CD4+ or CD8+ T cells sorted from blood, sampled in a trial of the OX40 agonist ivuxolimab. Receptor source: an adult with an advanced solid tumor such as melanoma, head and neck, liver or kidney cancer.

The chain combines TRBV2 with TRBJ2-5, with TRBD2 matching over 7 bases. Germline values: CDR1 SNHLY, CDR2 FYNNEI. V trimming: 3 bases; J trimming: 6 bases; junction bases outside the gene matches: 10. This CDR3 region has 15 residues. CDR3 sequence: CASSERAGAGKTQYF. As DNA, the CDR3 is TGTGCCAGCAGTGAGCGGGCGGGAGCGGGAAAGACCCAGTACTTC.

This chain joins TRBV9 and TRBJ2-3; 10 bases agree with TRBD1. The germline V gene encodes CDR1 SGDLS and CDR2 YYNGEE. This CDR3 has 13 amino acids. With V trimmed by 3 bases and J by 10 bases, 5 bases remained unmatched. Here the CDR3 reads CASSAAGTGAQYF. The CDR3 DNA reads as TGTGCCAGCAGCGCTGCCGGGACAGGGGCGCAGTATTTT.

V usage is TRBV5-5 and J usage is TRBJ1-2; no reliable D call. Trimming removed 0 bases at V and 1 base at J, with 4 bases between. The CDR3 has 13 amino acids. Germline V CDR1 and CDR2: SGHKS, YYEKEE (reference sequence). Written as DNA, the CDR3 is TGTGCCAGCAGCTTGGTAGATAACTATGGCTACACCTTC. It is translated as CASSLVDNYGYTF.

This clone came up once. This rearrangement joins TRBV7-9 to TRBJ1-1, with D maybe TRBD1 (5 bases). V was pared by 2 bases and J by 4 bases, with 8 bases between. Germline V gene lookup returns CDR1 SEHNR and CDR2 FQNEAQ (reference sequence). The CDR3 is 13 residues long. This CDR3 reads CASSLLGATEAFF. As DNA, the CDR3 is TGTGCCAGCAGCTTATTAGGGGCCACTGAAGCTTTCTTT.

The chain joins TRBV2 to TRBJ2-3; D is uncertain. V was clipped by 5 bases and J by 2 bases, with 8 bases between them. There are 13 residues in the CDR3. The germline CDR1 and CDR2 sequences are SNHLY and FYNNEI. CDR3 protein: CASSIGPTDTQYF. The CDR3 nucleotides are TGTGCCAGCAGTATTGGACCCACAGATACGCAGTATTTT.

Note on this clone: The sample has other DNA sequences that encode this CDR3 too. This chain joins TRBV7-3 and TRBJ1-1; D is perhaps TRBD1 (6 bases). In germline, CDR1 is SGHTA, CDR2 FQGTGA. Trimming pared 4 bases from V and 5 bases from J, leaving 17 bases between. The CDR3 is 15 residues long. CDR3 bases: TGTGCCAGCAGCTCCACTACGGGGGCCTCGACTGAAGCTTTCTTT. Encoded protein: CASSSTTGASTEAFF.

The chain carries TRBV7-6 and TRBJ2-5; tentatively, D is TRBD2 (6 bases). Matching the DNA end better, TRBJ2-7 makes the J call doubtful. Germline CDR1 reads SGHVS; CDR2 reads FNYEAQ. The CDR3 has 15 residues. The CDR3 DNA is TGTGCCAGCAGCTTAGAGGTTTCGGGGGTTTACGAGCAGTACTTC. It is translated as CASSLEVSGVYEQYF.

CDR3 DNA sequence: TGTGCCAGCAGCTTACAAGGGTTAGACTATGGCTACACCTTC. Its translation is CASSLQGLDYGYTF. The chain has TRBV5-6 and TRBJ1-2; unclear D gene. The germline CDR1 and CDR2 sequences are SGHDT and YYEEEE. This CDR3 is built from 14 residues. The V and J ends lost 2 bases and 3 bases respectively, with 11 bases between them.

This clone was counted a single time. This rearrangement joins TRBV5-4 to TRBJ2-7; tentative D call: TRBD2 (5 bases). The germline CDR1 and CDR2 sequences are SGHNT and YYREEE (reference sequence). V lost 10 bases to trimming and J lost 0 bases, with 14 bases between them. CDR3 length equals 13 residues. The CDR3 loop reads CAARAQSSYEQYF. The CDR3 bases are TGTGCCGCGCGGGCGCAAAGCTCCTACGAGCAGTACTTC.

CDR3 residues: CASTLRGVHTDTQYF. CDR3 sequence (DNA): TGTGCCAGCACTCTAAGGGGGGTCCACACAGATACGCAGTATTTT. The rearrangement links TRBV5-6 to TRBJ2-3, with D possibly being TRBD1 or TRBD2 (6 bases each). The germline V and J ends were trimmed by 6 bases and 2 bases, with 16 bases remaining between them. This CDR3 spans 15 amino acids. Germline-derived CDR1 and CDR2 are SGHDT and YYEEEE.

The gene calls are TRBV10-1 and TRBJ2-6; D is undetermined. The V and J ends lost 0 bases and 0 bases respectively, with 6 bases between them. CDR3 length: 16 amino acids. CDR1 and CDR2 from the germline V gene are WNHNN and SYGVQD (reference sequence). The CDR3 here is CASSESWGSGANVLTF. CDR3 in DNA: TGCGCCAGCAGTGAGTCTTGGGGCTCTGGGGCCAACGTCCTGACTTTC.

The V and J genes are TRBV6-5 and TRBJ1-1; D perhaps matches TRBD1 (6 bases). This CDR3 contains 16 residues. Trimming removed 0 bases at V and 1 base at J, with 12 bases between. Germline CDR1 MNHEY, CDR2 SVGAGI. The CDR3 spells CASSYSGRGQNTEAFF. CDR3 sequence (DNA): TGTGCCAGCAGTTACTCGGGCCGGGGGCAGAACACTGAAGCTTTCTTT.

This chain uses TRBV11-1 with TRBJ2-7; TRBD1 matches at 7 bases. The CDR3 extends over 15 amino acids. The V gene end was trimmed by 1 base and the J gene end by 0 bases; junction bases not matched to a gene: 3. Germline CDR1 reads SGHAT; CDR2 reads FQDESV (reference sequence). The CDR3 nucleotides are TGTGCCAGCAGCTTAGAGAGGGACAGCTCCTACGAGCAGTACTTC. This gives the protein CASSLERDSSYEQYF.

The chain links TRBV7-9 to TRBJ2-7; D gene unclear. V lost 6 bases and J lost 2, with 8 bases in between. Per the germline V gene, CDR1 is SEHNR and CDR2 is FQNEAQ (reference sequence). The CDR3 is 12 residues long. In DNA, the CDR3 is TGTGCCAGCAGTCCCGAGCCCTACGAGCAGTACTTC. This translates into CASSPEPYEQYF.

J is TRBJ2-1 and V is TRBV5-1; 8 bases are shared with TRBD2. Germline V lookup: CDR1 SGHRS, CDR2 YFSETQ. V lost 3 bases to trimming and J lost 7 bases; unmatched junction nucleotides: 9. CDR3 length: 15 amino acids. The CDR3: CASSSTVAGTNEQFF. Here the CDR3 DNA reads TGCGCCAGCAGCTCGACCGTAGCGGGAACTAATGAGCAGTTCTTC.

The chain links TRBV5-1 to TRBJ1-1, with TRBD1 identical over 10 bases. Per germline, CDR1 SGHRS and CDR2 YFSETQ. After removal of 1 base from V and 1 base from J, the junction contained 4 bases not matched to a gene. The CDR3 extends over 16 amino acids. The CDR3, as DNA: TGCGCCAGCAGCTTGTTGACAGGGGGCACGAACACTGAAGCTTTCTTT. It codes for CASSLLTGGTNTEAFF.

This clone showed up just a few times. The rearrangement joins TRBV5-1 to TRBJ1-1, with no clear D. Germline V gene data show CDR1 as SGHRS and CDR2 as YFSETQ. V dropped 3 bases and J dropped 9 bases, with 15 bases sitting between them. There are 13 residues in the CDR3. This chain's CDR3 is CASSSAEPKQAFF. Here the CDR3 DNA reads TGCGCCAGCAGCTCGGCCGAACCGAAACAAGCTTTCTTT.

The chain carries TRBV28 and TRBJ1-5; 10 nucleotides align to TRBD1. Germline lookup yields CDR1 MDHEN and CDR2 SYDVKM. The CDR3 has 14 residues. The J segment lost 8 bases and the V segment lost 9 bases, leaving 10 bases of the junction unmatched. DNA for the CDR3: TGTGCCAGTATAACGACAGGGGGCGGTAAGCCCCAGCATTTT. Its translation is CASITTGGGKPQHF. The complete variable domain, with remaining parts taken from reference TRBV28 and TRBJ1-5, reads DVKVTQSSRYLVKRTGEKVFLECVQDMDHENMFWYRQDPGLGLRLIYFSYDVKMKEKGDIPEGYSVSREKKERFSLILESASTNQTSMYLCASITTGGGKPQHFGDGTRLSIL.

This chain uses TRBV7-3 with TRBJ2-2; tentative D call: TRBD2 (5 bases). V was pared by 5 bases and J by 6 bases, with 13 bases between. The CDR3 spans 14 residues. Germline assignment: CDR1 SGHTA and CDR2 FQGTGA. Here the CDR3 reads CASSEIVGAGELFF. CDR3 in DNA: TGTGCCAGCAGCGAAATCGTCGGGGCCGGGGAGCTGTTTTTT.

The chain joins TRBV7-6 to TRBJ1-1; TRBD1 aligns across 7 bases. Germline loops: CDR1 SGHVS, CDR2 FNYEAQ. The CDR3 has 13 amino acids. The J segment lost 5 bases and the V segment lost 1 base, leaving 1 base of the junction unmatched. In nucleotides, the CDR3 is TGTGCCAGCAGCTTAGGACAGGGAACTGAAGCTTTCTTT. Protein product: CASSLGQGTEAFF.

The rearrangement joins TRBV5-1 to TRBJ1-1; D is uncertain. The CDR3 contains 14 residues. CDR1 is SGHRS, CDR2 YFSETQ, per germline. Trimming removed 2 bases from V and 1 base from J, with 9 bases in between. DNA of the CDR3: TGCGCCAGCAGCTTCTCTCCCACGAACACTGAAGCTTTCTTT. Translated: CASSFSPTNTEAFF.

The chain has TRBV18 and TRBJ1-1; no clear D. The V and J ends lost 1 base and 1 base respectively, with 13 bases between them. Germline values: CDR1 KGHSH, CDR2 LQKENI. There are 16 residues in the CDR3. CDR3 protein: CASSPLGSGRNTEAFF. CDR3 coding DNA: TGTGCCAGCTCACCACTAGGGTCGGGGAGGAACACTGAAGCTTTCTTT.

The V and J genes are TRBV11-3 and TRBJ2-1, with 8 bases identical to TRBD2. Germline V gene lookup returns CDR1 SGHNT and CDR2 YENEEA. CDR3 length: 14 residues. The J segment lost 9 bases and the V segment lost 0 bases, leaving 4 bases of the junction unmatched. CDR3 protein: CASSLEGLETEQFF. CDR3 coding DNA: TGTGCCAGCAGCTTAGAGGGACTAGAGACTGAGCAGTTCTTC.

This chain links TRBV6-6 with TRBJ1-1; TRBD1 aligns across 9 bases. V was pared by 0 bases and J by 8 bases, with 7 bases of the junction left unmatched. Germline values: CDR1 MNHNY, CDR2 SVGAGI (reference sequence). This CDR3 contains 15 residues. The CDR3 reads CASSYSGYRGPEAFF. The CDR3 DNA is TGTGCCAGCAGTTACTCGGGCTACAGGGGGCCAGAAGCTTTCTTT.

This clone was seen once. A much larger clone differs from this one at a single base, so this may be a read error. The chain is built from TRBV7-2 and TRBJ1-1; D call uncertain. The CDR3 length is 12 residues. The V end lost 2 bases, the J end lost 5 bases, and 6 bases lay between the germline ends. Germline CDR1 SGHTA, CDR2 FQGNSA. The CDR3 reads CASSLSGTEAFF. The CDR3 DNA is TGTGCCAGCAGCTTAAGTGGGACTGAAGCTTTCTTT.